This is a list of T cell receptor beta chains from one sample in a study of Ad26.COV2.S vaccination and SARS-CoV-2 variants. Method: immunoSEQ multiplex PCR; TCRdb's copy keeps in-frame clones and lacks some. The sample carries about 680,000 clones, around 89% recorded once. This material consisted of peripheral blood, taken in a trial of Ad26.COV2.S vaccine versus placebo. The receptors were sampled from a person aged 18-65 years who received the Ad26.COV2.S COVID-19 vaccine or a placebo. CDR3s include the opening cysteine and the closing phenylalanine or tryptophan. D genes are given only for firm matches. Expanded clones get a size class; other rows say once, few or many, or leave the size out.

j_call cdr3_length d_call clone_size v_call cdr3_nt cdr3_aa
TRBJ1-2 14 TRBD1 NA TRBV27 TGTGCCAGCAGGAGACAGGGGGCAAAGTATGGCTACACCTTC CASRRQGAKYGYTF
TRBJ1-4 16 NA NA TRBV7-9 TGTGCCAGCAGCTTACAGGGGACAACCCCTCGGGAAAAACTGTTTTTT CASSLQGTTPREKLFF
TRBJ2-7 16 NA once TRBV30 TGTGCCTGGAGCCTTCCATCCGGGCCCCACGGCTACGAGCAGTACTTC CAWSLPSGPHGYEQYF
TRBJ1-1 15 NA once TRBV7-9 TGTGCCAGCAGCTTAGAGACAGTCACCCACACTGAAGCTTTCTTT CASSLETVTHTEAFF
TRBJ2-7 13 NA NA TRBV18 TGTGCCAGCTCACCGGGTACTAGCTACGAGCAGTACTTC CASSPGTSYEQYF
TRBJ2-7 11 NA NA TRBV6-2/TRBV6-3 TGTGCCAGCAGTTACGGGGGGACAGAACTCTTC CASSYGGTELF
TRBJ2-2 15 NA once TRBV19 TGTGCCAGTAGTTCCGGGGGTAGCTACACCGGGGAGCTGTTTTTT CASSSGGSYTGELFF
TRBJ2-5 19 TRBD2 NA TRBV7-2 TGTGCCAGCAGCTTAGGTCGGGGACTAGCGGGGGGTAGGGGAGAGACCCAGTACTTC CASSLGRGLAGGRGETQYF
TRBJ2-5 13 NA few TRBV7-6 TGTGCCAGCAGCTTAGGACCAGCGGAGACCCAGTACTTC CASSLGPAETQYF
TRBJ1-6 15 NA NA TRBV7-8 TGTGCCAGCAGCTTAGGCCGGGGTGTGGGTTCACCCCTCCACTTT CASSLGRGVGSPLHF
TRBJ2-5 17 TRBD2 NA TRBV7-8 TGTGCCAGCAGCTTGGGGGTGACTAGCGGGCCCCAAGAGACCCAGTACTTC CASSLGVTSGPQETQYF
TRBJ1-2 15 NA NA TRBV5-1 TGCGCCAGCAGCCCCGATAGAGGGGTGGGCTATGGCTACACCTTC CASSPDRGVGYGYTF
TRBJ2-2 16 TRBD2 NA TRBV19 TGTGCCAGTAGTATAGTCACAGGCGGGAGCACCGGGGAGCTGTTTTTT CASSIVTGGSTGELFF
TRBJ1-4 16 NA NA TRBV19 TGTGCCAGTAGTATGGGCCCTAATCGTGCTAATGAAAAACTGTTTTTT CASSMGPNRANEKLFF
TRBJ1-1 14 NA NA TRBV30 TGTGCCTGGAGTGGGGGGAACTGGGACACTGAAGCTTTCTTT CAWSGGNWDTEAFF
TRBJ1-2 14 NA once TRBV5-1 TGCGCCAGCAGACCTCCGGGACCATCCTATGGCTACACCTTC CASRPPGPSYGYTF
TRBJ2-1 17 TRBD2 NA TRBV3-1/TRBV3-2 TGTGCCAGCAGCCAAGGGTTAGCGGGGGGACAGAACAATGAGCAGTTCTTC CASSQGLAGGQNNEQFF
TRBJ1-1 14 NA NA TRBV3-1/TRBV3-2 TGTGCCAGCAGCCAAGGTCCAGCGTACACTGAAGCTTTCTTT CASSQGPAYTEAFF
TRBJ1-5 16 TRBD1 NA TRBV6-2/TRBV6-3 TGTGCCAGCAGTCGCTTTGGGGGACAGCTCAATCAGCCCCAGCATTTT CASSRFGGQLNQPQHF
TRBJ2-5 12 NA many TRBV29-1 TGCAGCGTTACGGGGAACCAAGAGACCCAGTACTTC CSVTGNQETQYF
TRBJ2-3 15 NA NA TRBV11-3 TGTGCCAGCAGCTTAGGTTGGGGGGCAATAGATACGCAGTATTTT CASSLGWGAIDTQYF
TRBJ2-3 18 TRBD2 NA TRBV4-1 TGCGCCAGCAGCCAAGAAAGAGGGCTAGCGGGGGGTACAGATACGCAGTATTTT CASSQERGLAGGTDTQYF
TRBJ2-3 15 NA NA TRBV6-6 TGTGCCAGCAGTCCTAGTGGAGGAGGGACAGATACGCAGTATTTT CASSPSGGGTDTQYF
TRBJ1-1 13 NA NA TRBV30 TGTGCCTGGGCACGCGGCTTGGGCACTGAAGCTTTCTTT CAWARGLGTEAFF
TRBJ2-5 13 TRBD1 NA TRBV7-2 TGTGCCAGCAGCCCAGGGGGCCAAGAGACCCAGTACTTC CASSPGGQETQYF
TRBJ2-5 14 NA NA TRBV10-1 TGCGCCAGCAGTGATCCTGGCAGGGGTGAGACCCAGTACTTC CASSDPGRGETQYF